The rows below give T cell receptor beta chains drawn from one sample of a study of cytomegalovirus exposure and HLA in healthy donors. Clones were sequenced by immunoSEQ multiplex PCR, and TCRdb holds only the in-frame ones, with some missing. The data hold over 150,000 clones, with 73% observed a single time. The sequencing sample was made of PBMCs. These receptors originate from a woman between 18 and 29 years old in good health and CMV-seropositive. Each CDR3 is given with its conserved first and last residue. The D gene is left open where the match is weak. For some rows the clone size is stated as once, few or many, or as a class when expanded; others skip it.

D	V	size	length	J	DNA	CDR3
TRBD1	TRBV27	-	15	TRBJ1-5	TGTGCCAGCAGTCGTTGGACAGGGGGAGATCAGCCCCAGCATTTT	CASSRWTGGDQPQHF
-	TRBV6-5	-	13	TRBJ2-1	TGTGCCAGCAGTTACTCAATTAGTGATGAGCAGTTCTTC	CASSYSISDEQFF
TRBD1	TRBV18	few	14	TRBJ2-2	TGTGCCAGCTTATGGACAGGGAACACCGGGGAGCTGTTTTTT	CASLWTGNTGELFF
-	TRBV5-1	-	16	TRBJ1-2	TGCGCCAGCAGCCTCACGACGCCCAGGGTTTTCTATGGCTACACCTTC	CASSLTTPRVFYGYTF
-	TRBV14	-	13	TRBJ2-5	TGTGCCAGCAGCCTCCAGGATCAAGAGACCCAGTACTTC	CASSLQDQETQYF
TRBD1	TRBV5-4	-	13	TRBJ1-2	TGTGCCAGCAGCTGGGACAGGGGCAATGGCTACACCTTC	CASSWDRGNGYTF
TRBD1	TRBV12-5	-	14	TRBJ1-5	TGTGCTAGTGGTATACGGGACAGTTATCAGCCCCAGCATTTT	CASGIRDSYQPQHF
TRBD1	TRBV29-1	-	13	TRBJ2-3	TGCAGCGCAGGGACAGGGAGGGAGGATACGCAGTATTTT	CSAGTGREDTQYF
TRBD1	TRBV18	once	15	TRBJ2-5	TGTGCCAGCTCACCACAGGGGGCTGGCCAAGAGACCCAGTACTTC	CASSPQGAGQETQYF
-	TRBV6-1	-	20	TRBJ2-2	TGTGCCAGCAGTGAAGTTATCCTCAGCTTAGTCCAGGCGATCACCGGGGAGCTGTTTTTT	CASSEVILSLVQAITGELFF
-	TRBV11-2	few	16	TRBJ1-2	TGTGCCAGCAGCTTCCCCTCCCAAGGACTCAGTTATGGCTACACCTTC	CASSFPSQGLSYGYTF
-	TRBV7-6	-	17	TRBJ1-4	TGTGCCAGCAGCTTAGGGAACCAGGGCCTAACTAATGAAAAACTGTTTTTT	CASSLGNQGLTNEKLFF
-	TRBV28	-	11	TRBJ2-4	TGTGCCAGCAGCGTGAAAAACATTCAGTACTTC	CASSVKNIQYF
TRBD1	TRBV2	-	17	TRBJ1-6	TGTGCCAGCAGCCTGGAGAGGACAGGGTGGTATAATTCACCCCTCCACTTT	CASSLERTGWYNSPLHF
TRBD1	TRBV6-5	-	15	TRBJ1-6	TGTGCCAGCAGTTCAGGGACAGGGGTTCGATGGACCCTCCACTTT	CASSSGTGVRWTLHF
TRBD2	TRBV7-2	-	16	TRBJ2-7	TGTGCCAGCAGCTTGACTAGCGGGGTAAGCTCCTACGAGCAGTACTTC	CASSLTSGVSSYEQYF
-	TRBV28	-	11	TRBJ2-5	TGTGCCAGCAGTTTATACAAGGAGAGGTACTTC	CASSLYKERYF
TRBD1	TRBV4-1	few	16	TRBJ1-2	TGCGCCAGCAGCCAAGAGGGACAGACTTCTAACTATGGCTACACCTTC	CASSQEGQTSNYGYTF
TRBD2	TRBV9	-	14	TRBJ2-5	TGTGCCAGCAGCGTTAGCGGGGGGCAAGAGACCCAGTACTTC	CASSVSGGQETQYF
-	TRBV11-2	-	17	TRBJ2-7	TGTGCCAGCAGCTTAGATTTGCTCTCTGGGCCCAGGGGAGAGCAGTACTTC	CASSLDLLSGPRGEQYF
-	TRBV7-9	-	14	TRBJ2-7	TGTGCCAGCAGCTTGGGAGGAGGGGGCAGGCAGCAGTACTTC	CASSLGGGGRQQYF
-	TRBV20-1	-	11	TRBJ2-5	TGCAGTGCTAGACCTCAAGAGACCCAGTACTTC	CSARPQETQYF
TRBD1	TRBV7-6	-	15	TRBJ2-7	TGTGCCAGCAGCTTAGGAATCCAGGGGGACTACGAGCAGTACTTC	CASSLGIQGDYEQYF
TRBD1	TRBV7-9	-	15	TRBJ1-1	TGTGCCAGCAGCTTAGGGGACAGGGCGGTCACTGAAGCTTTCTTT	CASSLGDRAVTEAFF
-	TRBV2	-	12	TRBJ1-2	TGTGCCAGCAGTGCCAGTAACTATGGCTACACCTTC	CASSASNYGYTF
-	TRBV19	-	13	TRBJ2-2	TGTGCCAGTGCTCTAGGGGTGCCCGGGGAGCTGTTTTTT	CASALGVPGELFF